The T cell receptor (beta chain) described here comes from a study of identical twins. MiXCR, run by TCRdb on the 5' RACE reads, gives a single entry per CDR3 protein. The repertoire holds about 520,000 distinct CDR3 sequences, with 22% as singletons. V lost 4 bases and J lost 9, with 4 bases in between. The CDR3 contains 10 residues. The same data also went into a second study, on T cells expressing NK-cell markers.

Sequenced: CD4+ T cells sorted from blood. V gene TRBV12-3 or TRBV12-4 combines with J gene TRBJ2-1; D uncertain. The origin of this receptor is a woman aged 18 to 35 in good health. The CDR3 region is CASSYSEQFF. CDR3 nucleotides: TGTGCCAGCAGTTATAGTGAGCAGTTCTTC.